This T cell receptor beta chain was observed in a study of T cell responses to AZD1222 COVID-19 vaccine. The method was immunoSEQ multiplex PCR; TCRdb's version includes in-frame clones alone and lacks a portion of them. Of some 100,000 clones in the sample, approximately 87% are singletons; the top ten hold approximately 3%. Overall study findings and caveats: Donors skewed white British and female; clonal diversity was possibly underestimated. Baseline antibody screening turned up just a handful of seropositive AZD1222 recipients.

This clone showed up just once. The antigen remains unidentified. This CDR3 has 16 amino acids. V lost 2 bases, J lost 1 base, and 8 bases stayed unmatched. Germline loops: CDR1 MNHEY, CDR2 SVGAGI. The chain has TRBV6-5 and TRBJ2-7; 7 bases match TRBD1. The source material was peripheral blood, sampled on day 0 of AZD1222 vaccination. This sequence was found in an adult in good health. In DNA form, the CDR3 reads TGTGCCAGCAGTTACGCTCCTCCGGGACAGTCCTACGAGCAGTACTTC. It codes for CASSYAPPGQSYEQYF.